This T cell receptor (beta chain) was found in a study of patients and donors after allogeneic stem cell transplantation. This CDR3 comprises 14 residues. Trimming took 4 bases from V and 7 from J; bases not matched to a gene: 3. Each CDR3 protein gets one entry after TCRdb re-called the RT-PCR reads with MiXCR. Counted here are over 130,000 distinct CDR3 sequences, approximately 35% occurring once; the ten biggest clones make up around 50%. The sequenced sample consisted of blood, either unsorted or a sorted T cell fraction (not recorded which). This TCR derives from a human donor who was either an allogeneic HSCT recipient or a stem cell or donor lymphocyte infusion donor (not recorded which). It is not recorded whose cells these are; they may come from a transplant donor. The rearrangement uses TRBV12-3 or TRBV12-4 and TRBJ1-6; TRBD1 matches at 8 bases. CDR3 sequence (DNA): TGTGCCAGCAGTTGTACAGGGGGGAATTCACCCCTCCACTTT. This codes for CASSCTGGNSPLHF.